The T cell receptor (beta chain) under discussion was sequenced for a study of CD8 T cells in ankylosing spondylitis. Whole-study results and caveats: Peripheral blood held disease-linked clones only at relatively low frequency, and these were CD8+. Among TCR beta sequences, a motif of under 10 highly homologous variants appeared characteristic of ankylosing spondylitis blood. Significant enrichment of disease-linked clones was reported in matched ankylosing spondylitis synovial fluid. Several of the motif variants were reported before in synovial fluid and blood from reactive arthritis.

The CDR3 runs to 13 residues. The V gene lost 3 bases and the J gene lost 7 bases, with 12 bases spanning the gap. Quantitative 5'-RACE with molecular barcodes produced the TCR beta libraries. TCRdb reprocessed the 5' RACE reads via MiXCR and lists one record per CDR3 protein. Among 100,000 to 150,000 distinct CDR3 sequences listed, 15% to 20% were seen once. In its sample, this clonotype was seen many times. Its antigen is as yet unknown. The sequenced sample consisted of blood, either unsorted or a sorted T cell fraction (not recorded which). This TCR was sampled from a male donor with ankylosing spondylitis. The chain carries TRBV12-3 or TRBV12-4 and TRBJ1-1; a possible D gene is TRBD1 (5 bases). CDR3 sequence reads: CASSFMGPGEAFF. CDR3 nucleotides: TGTGCCAGCAGTTTTATGGGGCCAGGTGAAGCTTTCTTT.